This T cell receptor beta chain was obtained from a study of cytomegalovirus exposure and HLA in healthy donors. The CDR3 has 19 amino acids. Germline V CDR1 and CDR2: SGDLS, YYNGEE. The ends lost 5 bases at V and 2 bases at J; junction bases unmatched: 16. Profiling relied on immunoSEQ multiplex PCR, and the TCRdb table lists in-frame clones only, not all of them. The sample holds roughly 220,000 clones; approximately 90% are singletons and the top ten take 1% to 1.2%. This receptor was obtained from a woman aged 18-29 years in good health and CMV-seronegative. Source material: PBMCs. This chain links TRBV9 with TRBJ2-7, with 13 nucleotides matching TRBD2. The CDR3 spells CASSLGGTSGTSGAYEQYF. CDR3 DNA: TGTGCCAGCAGTCTAGGGGGGACTAGCGGGACCTCCGGGGCCTACGAGCAGTACTTC.